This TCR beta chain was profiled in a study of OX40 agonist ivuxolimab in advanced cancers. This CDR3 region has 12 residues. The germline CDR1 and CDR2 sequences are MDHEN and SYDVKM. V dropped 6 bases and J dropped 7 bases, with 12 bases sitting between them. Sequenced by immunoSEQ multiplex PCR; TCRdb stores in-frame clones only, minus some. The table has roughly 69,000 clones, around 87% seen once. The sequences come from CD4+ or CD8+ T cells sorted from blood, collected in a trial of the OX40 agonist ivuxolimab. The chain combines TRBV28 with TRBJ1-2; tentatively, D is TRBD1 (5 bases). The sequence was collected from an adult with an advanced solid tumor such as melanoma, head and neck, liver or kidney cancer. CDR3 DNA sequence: TGTGCCAGCAGATCCGGGGGTGGTGGCTACACCTTC. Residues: CASRSGGGGYTF.